This TCR beta chain was retrieved from a study of CD8 T cells in Susac syndrome. Turning to the study itself: Sequenced Susac syndrome patients included over 5 with active disease and under 10 who were in remission.

As regards this clonotype: What it recognizes is unknown.

Random-hexamer reverse transcription was applied to roughly 0.5 to 1 ug RNA. The TCR beta CDR3 was amplified by immunoSEQ multiplex PCR across 54 Vbeta, 13 Jbeta. TCRdb reanalysed the immunoSEQ multiplex PCR reads using MiXCR and keeps one entry per CDR3 protein. In the table there are about 240,000 distinct CDR3 sequences, 90% to 97% of which are singletons. TCR beta from blood CD8+ and CD4+ T cells was sequenced. Findings and caveats of the study: The CD4+ T cell repertoires in Susac syndrome were not clonally expanded.

The germline V and J ends were trimmed by 0 bases and 5 bases, with 10 bases remaining between them. Germline CDR1 is LGHDT and CDR2 is YNNKEL (reference sequence). This CDR3 region has 15 residues. The receptor comes from a human donor with Susac syndrome. The chain carries TRBV3-1 and TRBJ1-4, with D unclear. The sequenced sample was CD4+ T cells from PBMCs. The CDR3: CASSQEWAGNEKLFF. As DNA, the CDR3 is TGTGCCAGCAGCCAAGAGTGGGCTGGAAATGAAAAACTGTTTTTT.